Below, 6 T cell receptor beta chains from the same sample are listed, as sequenced in a study of TIL therapy for anti-PD-1-resistant metastatic lung cancer. This was the immunoSEQ v3 assay. The protocol was immunoSEQ multiplex PCR, while the TCRdb copy is restricted to in-frame clones and leaves out a portion. In the table there are 20,000 to 25,000 clones, approximately 70% of which are singletons. The time point was: pre-treatment sample, taken before nivolumab and TIL therapy. The specimen was blood, collected at baseline. The source is a person aged 25-85 years with non-small cell lung cancer.

This clone came up a few times. The chain uses TRBV12-3 or TRBV12-4 and TRBJ1-5; no clear D. The ends were cut back, 8 bases at V and 5 bases at J, with 4 bases in the middle. The CDR3 runs 10 residues. The CDR3 nucleotides are TGTGCCAGCGGTTATCAGCCCCAGCATTTT. Translated, it gives CASGYQPQHF.

The chain recombines TRBV18 with TRBJ2-2; perhaps TRBD1 as D (5 bases). The CDR3 spans 15 residues. Germline lookup yields CDR1 KGHSH and CDR2 LQKENI. Trimming shortened V by 3 bases and J by 1 base, and 9 bases separated the two germline ends. CDR3 loop: CASSPAGLNTGELFF. As DNA, the CDR3 is TGTGCCAGCTCACCCGCAGGGCTGAACACCGGGGAGCTGTTTTTT.

About this clone: One end of the junction fails to match germline, which may point to a read error. The chain is built from TRBV2 and TRBJ1-3, with TRBD1 as a possible D gene (5 bases). In germline, CDR1 is SNHLY, CDR2 FYNNEI. The CDR3 covers 16 residues. This CDR3 reads CASREGTDSSGNTIYF. CDR3 DNA: TGTGCCAGCAGAGAAGGGACGGATTCCTCTGGAAACACCATATATTTT.

The chain links TRBV6-6 to TRBJ1-4; D is unclear. Deletions cut 3 bases from V and 3 bases from J, with 11 bases between. The CDR3 length is 15 residues. The germline CDR1 and CDR2 sequences are MNHNY and SVGAGI (reference sequence). CDR3 residues: CASSYRAAANEKLFF. Written as DNA, the CDR3 is TGTGCCAGCAGTTATCGGGCGGCGGCTAATGAAAAACTGTTTTTT.

V usage is TRBV6-4 and J usage is TRBJ2-2; 12 bases agree with TRBD2. The CDR3 covers 15 residues. Germline lookup yields CDR1 MRHNA and CDR2 SNTAGT. V dropped 8 bases and J dropped 4; count of bases not matched to a gene: 5. This CDR3 is CASATSGGTTGELFF. CDR3 nucleotides: TGTGCCAGCGCTACTAGCGGGGGGACCACCGGGGAGCTGTTTTTT.

The chain uses TRBV7-2 and TRBJ1-2, with D tentatively TRBD1 (5 bases). The CDR3 has 14 residues. V shed 5 bases and J shed 6 bases, with 16 bases lying between them. Germline values: CDR1 SGHTA, CDR2 FQGNSA. CDR3 DNA sequence: TGTGCCAGCAGCCCGAATACAGGAGGGAATGGCTACACCTTC. Translation: CASSPNTGGNGYTF.